This T cell receptor (beta chain) is from a study of control samples from healthy donors and cancer patients. CDR1 is SEHNR, CDR2 FQNEAQ, per germline (reference sequence). The CDR3 is made up of 16 amino acids. Trimming stripped 2 bases from V and 5 bases from J, with 15 bases between. Clones were sequenced by immunoSEQ multiplex PCR, and TCRdb holds only the in-frame ones, with some missing. Counted here are roughly 100,000 clones, about 91% occurring once; the ten biggest clones make up 14%. V usage is TRBV7-9 and J usage is TRBJ2-2; maybe TRBD2 (6 bases). The source is a man in his thirties or forties in good health. Sequenced: blood. In nucleotides, the CDR3 is TGTGCCAGCAGCTTAAAGGGGTCGGGAGAAACCGGGGAGCTGTTTTTT. This translates into CASSLKGSGETGELFF.